Below are 20 T cell receptor beta chains sequenced from a single sample in a study of T cell clones after liver transplantation. Data came from immunoSEQ multiplex PCR; TCRdb stores just in-frame clones and leaves some out. The profile shows roughly 15,000 clones, 80% to 95% of them singletons. Sample: CD8+ T cells from blood, taken before liver transplant. These receptors came from a human donor who received a liver transplant.

The chain couples TRBV2 to TRBJ2-1; possibly TRBD1 for D (6 bases). The germline V gene encodes CDR1 SNHLY and CDR2 FYNNEI. The CDR3 is 13 amino acids. Deletions cut 8 bases from V and 5 bases from J, with 13 bases between. CDR3 nucleotides: TGTGCCAGCGGTCTGACAGGAAACAATGAGCAGTTCTTC. Translating gives CASGLTGNNEQFF.

On this clone: A read error is possible here, since a much larger clone lies one base away. The rearrangement links TRBV5-4 to TRBJ2-1, with D tentatively TRBD2 (6 bases). This CDR3 is 16 amino acids long. Per the germline V gene, CDR1 is SGHNT and CDR2 is YYREEE (reference sequence). The CDR3 spells CASSSRDSSSYNKQFF. The CDR3 nucleotides read TGTGCCAGCAGCTCCAGGGACTCGAGCTCCTACAATAAGCAGTTCTTC.

The gene calls are TRBV21-1 and TRBJ2-4; no check of the table's D call, TRBD2, against the DNA was made. TRBV21-1 is a pseudogene locus. The CDR3 spans 15 residues. The DNA of the CDR3 is TGTGCCAGCAGCAAACGACTGATAGCCAAAAACATTCAGTACTTC. Protein sequence: CASSKRLIAKNIQYF.

This chain uses TRBV4-2 with TRBJ2-7, with 9 bases identical to TRBD2. CDR1 is LGHNA, CDR2 YNFKEQ, per germline. The CDR3 is 16 amino acids. Trimming took 0 bases from V and 3 from J; bases not matched to a gene: 6. CDR3 DNA: TGTGCCAGCAGCCAAGATCTTTTAGCGGGAGTCTACGAGCAGTACTTC. As protein: CASSQDLLAGVYEQYF.

The chain joins TRBV4-1 to TRBJ2-7; 7 bases are a match to TRBD2. The germline gives CDR1 MGHRA, CDR2 YSYEKL. The ends lost 0 bases at V and 5 bases at J; junction bases unmatched: 19. The CDR3 spans 19 residues. The CDR3 sequence: CASSQESINVAGRIDEQYF. CDR3 nucleotide sequence: TGCGCCAGCAGCCAAGAAAGTATCAATGTGGCCGGGAGGATCGACGAGCAGTACTTC.

CDR3 sequence: CASSIRDVSTDTQYF. CDR3 in DNA: TGTGCCAGCAGTATCCGGGACGTCAGCACAGATACGCAGTATTTT. The chain recombines TRBV28 with TRBJ2-3; D is perhaps TRBD1 or TRBD2 (5 bases each). Trimming left V 5 bases short and J 0 bases short, with 12 bases between. In germline, CDR1 is MDHEN, CDR2 SYDVKM. This CDR3 has 15 residues. Variable domain in full (rest from reference TRBV28 and TRBJ2-3): DVKVTQSSRYLVKRTGEKVFLECVQDMDHENMFWYRQDPGLGLRLIYFSYDVKMKEKGDIPEGYSVSREKKERFSLILESASTNQTSMYLCASSIRDVSTDTQYFGPGTRLTVL.

The chain has TRBV5-6 and TRBJ2-7, with 11 bases identical to TRBD2. The CDR3 has 15 amino acids. Unmatched junction bases numbered 4, after V lost 1 base and J lost 4 bases. Per the germline V gene, CDR1 is SGHDT and CDR2 is YYEEEE. The CDR3 DNA sequence: TGTGCCAGCAGCTTGACTAGCGGGAGTTTATACGAGCAGTACTTC. Its translation: CASSLTSGSLYEQYF.

V and J are TRBV4-1 and TRBJ1-1; no reliable D call. The CDR3 sequence is 16 residues long. The germline CDR1 and CDR2 sequences are MGHRA and YSYEKL. V was trimmed by 0 bases and J by 10 bases, leaving 21 bases between them. CDR3 amino acids: CASSQDPGGRELRAFF. The CDR3 DNA follows: TGCGCCAGCAGCCAAGACCCTGGAGGGCGCGAATTGAGAGCTTTCTTT.

The chain has TRBV7-9 and TRBJ1-1; possibly TRBD1 for D (5 bases). This CDR3 is 13 amino acids long. The V end lost 4 bases, the J end lost 5 bases, and 11 bases lay between the germline ends. Germline V gives CDR1 SEHNR, CDR2 FQNEAQ (reference sequence). The CDR3 loop is CASSSGGRTEAFF. The CDR3 DNA follows: TGTGCCAGCAGCTCGGGGGGTCGGACTGAAGCTTTCTTT.

The chain recombines TRBV4-1 with TRBJ1-2; D not certain. V was trimmed by 1 base and J by 4 bases, leaving 7 bases between them. CDR3 size: 13 residues. The germline V gene encodes CDR1 MGHRA and CDR2 YSYEKL. CDR3: CASSQVGIYGYTF. CDR3 DNA sequence: TGCGCCAGCAGCCAAGTTGGTATCTATGGCTACACCTTC.

V gene TRBV27 combines with J gene TRBJ2-2, with TRBD1 identical over 7 bases. The V and J ends lost 7 bases and 5 bases, in that order; junction bases with no gene match: 4. Germline CDR1 and CDR2: MNHEY and SMNVEV (reference sequence). This CDR3 has 13 amino acids. The CDR3 region has the DNA TGTGCCAGCACTGACAGGGTTACCGGGGAGCTGTTTTTT. It yields the protein CASTDRVTGELFF.

The rearrangement joins TRBV4-1 to TRBJ2-1; D remains unclear. V was pared by 1 base and J by 10 bases, with 8 bases between. The CDR3 has 12 amino acids. CDR1 and CDR2 from the germline V gene are MGHRA and YSYEKL. DNA for the CDR3: TGCGCCAGCAGCCAAGCCACAGCCGAGCAGTTCTTC. This translates into CASSQATAEQFF.

The chain couples TRBV29-1 to TRBJ2-3, with 13 bases fitting TRBD2. The junction had 2 bases not matched to a gene; V was cut back by 7 bases and J by 1 base. The germline gives CDR1 SQVTM, CDR2 ANQGSEA. There are 14 residues in the CDR3. CDR3 sequence reads: CSAGLAGGTDTQYF. CDR3 nucleotide sequence: TGCAGCGCAGGACTAGCGGGAGGCACAGATACGCAGTATTTT.

J is TRBJ2-1 and V is TRBV10-2, with 7 nucleotides matching TRBD2. After removal of 2 bases from V and 4 bases from J, the junction contained 2 bases not matched to a gene. The CDR3 is made up of 14 amino acids. CDR1 and CDR2 (germline): WSHSY, SAAADI. DNA for the CDR3: TGCGCCAGCAGTGAGCCGGGACTATACAATGAGCAGTTCTTC. Amino acid sequence: CASSEPGLYNEQFF.

The chain recombines TRBV9 with TRBJ1-1, with 9 nucleotides matching TRBD1. This CDR3 has 14 amino acids. J was trimmed by 6 bases and V by 2 bases; bases with no gene match: 5. CDR1 and CDR2 (germline): SGDLS, YYNGEE. The CDR3 DNA is TGTGCCAGCAGCGTGGGACAGGGAAGGCCTGAAGCTTTCTTT. Encoded protein: CASSVGQGRPEAFF. The full variable domain, with the rest looked up from reference TRBV9 and TRBJ1-1, is DSGVTQTPKHLITATGQRVTLRCSPRSGDLSVYWYQQSLDQGLQFLIQYYNGEERAKGNILERFSAQQFPDLHSELNLSSLELGDSALYFCASSVGQGRPEAFFGQGTRLTVV.

The V and J genes are TRBV13 and TRBJ2-2; no clear D gene. V lost 5 bases and J 6 bases, leaving 13 bases between the germline ends. Germline V gene lookup returns CDR1 PRHDT and CDR2 FYEKMQ (reference sequence). The CDR3 runs 14 residues. The CDR3 is CASSGSLGPGELFF. In nucleotides, the CDR3 is TGTGCCAGCAGCGGCAGTCTAGGACCCGGGGAGCTGTTTTTT.

This chain joins TRBV7-9 and TRBJ2-1, with unresolved D. Deletions cut 3 bases from V and 12 bases from J, with 12 bases between. CDR1 SEHNR and CDR2 FQNEAQ come from the germline V gene (reference sequence). The CDR3 has 12 residues. The CDR3 DNA follows: TGTGCCAGCAGCTTTGACGAATCCCGGCAGTTCTTC. Translated: CASSFDESRQFF.

The chain recombines TRBV7-6 with TRBJ1-1; TRBD1 might be the D (6 bases). Looked up from germline, CDR1 is SGHVS and CDR2 is FNYEAQ. The germline V and J ends were trimmed by 3 bases and 11 bases, with 13 bases remaining between them. CDR3 length: 12 residues. This chain's CDR3 is CASSLGAGEAFF. The CDR3 DNA follows: TGTGCCAGCAGCTTGGGGGCAGGGGAGGCTTTCTTT.

In this sample, this clone turned up a few times. V and J are TRBV9 and TRBJ2-1, with TRBD2 matching 8 bases. CDR3 length: 15 amino acids. Germline CDR1 SGDLS, CDR2 YYNGEE. Unmatched junction bases numbered 2, after V lost 3 bases and J lost 0 bases. CDR3 nucleotides: TGTGCCAGCAGCGCGAGCGGGAGCTCCTACAATGAGCAGTTCTTC. Protein: CASSASGSSYNEQFF.

The CDR3 region is CASSLGIWGLAEDNEQFF. CDR3 coding DNA: TGTGCCAGCAGCTTAGGCATCTGGGGACTAGCGGAAGACAATGAGCAGTTCTTC. J is TRBJ2-1 and V is TRBV7-2; 11 positions agree with TRBD2. This CDR3 has 18 residues. J gave up 5 bases and V 1 base, and 10 bases lay outside the gene matches. Germline lookup yields CDR1 SGHTA and CDR2 FQGNSA.